Listed here is a single T cell receptor beta chain. The antigen remains undetermined. Researchers ran the PCR with 60 Vbeta and 13 Jbeta primers. TCRdb's table, derived via immunoSEQ multiplex PCR, lists solely in-frame clones and lacks some. The data hold about 130,000 clones, with about 80% observed a single time. Germline lookup yields CDR1 SNHLY and CDR2 FYNNEI. V was clipped by 8 bases and J by 0 bases; unmatched bases: 8. The CDR3 covers 15 residues. This sample is part of a study of cytomegalovirus exposure and HLA in healthy donors. Broader study findings: In all likelihood, a cluster of highly shared sequence variants was a sequencing artifact. In a later analysis, TCR beta V- and J-gene trimming was associated with a missense DCLRE1C variant. Prediction of most subjects' HLA-A and HLA-B alleles by TCR beta sequences was reportedly accurate. After further analysis at a later stage, some 15,000 TCR beta sequences were associated with HLA alleles at 0.05 false discovery rate.

This TCR derives from a man aged 30 to 45 in good health and CMV-seronegative. The sample was PBMCs. V and J are TRBV2 and TRBJ2-7, with TRBD2 identical over 9 bases. The CDR3 region has the DNA TGTGCCAGCCGAAGAGCGGGGGGAAGCTCCTACGAGCAGTACTTC. This sequence encodes CASRRAGGSSYEQYF.